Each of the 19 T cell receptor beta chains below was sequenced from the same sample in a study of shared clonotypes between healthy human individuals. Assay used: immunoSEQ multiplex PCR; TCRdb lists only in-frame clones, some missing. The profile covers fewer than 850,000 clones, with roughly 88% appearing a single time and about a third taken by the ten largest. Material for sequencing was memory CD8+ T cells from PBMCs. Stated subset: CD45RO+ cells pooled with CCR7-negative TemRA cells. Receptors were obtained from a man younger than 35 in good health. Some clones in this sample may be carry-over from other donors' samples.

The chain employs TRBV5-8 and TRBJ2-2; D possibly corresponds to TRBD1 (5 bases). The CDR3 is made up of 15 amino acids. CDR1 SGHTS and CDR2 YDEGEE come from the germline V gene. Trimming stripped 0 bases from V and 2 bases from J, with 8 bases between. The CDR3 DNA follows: TGTGCCAGCAGCTTGGGGCAGGGTAACACCGGGGAGCTGTTTTTT. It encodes CASSLGQGNTGELFF.

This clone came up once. This CDR3 reads CASSPNPTGAPYEQYF. The CDR3 DNA sequence: TGTGCCAGCAGTCCAAACCCTACAGGGGCTCCCTACGAGCAGTACTTC. J is TRBJ2-7 and V is TRBV27; 7 bases are a match to TRBD1. CDR3 size: 16 residues. V trimming: 5 bases; J trimming: 2 bases; junction bases outside the gene matches: 12. Germline V gene data show CDR1 as MNHEY and CDR2 as SMNVEV (reference sequence).

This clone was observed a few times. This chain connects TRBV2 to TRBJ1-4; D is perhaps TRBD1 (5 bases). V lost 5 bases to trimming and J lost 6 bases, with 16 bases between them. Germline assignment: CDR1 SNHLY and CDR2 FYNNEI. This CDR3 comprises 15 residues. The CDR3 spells CASSPTGSPYEKLFF. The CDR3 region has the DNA TGTGCCAGCAGTCCCACAGGCTCACCGTATGAAAAACTGTTTTTT.

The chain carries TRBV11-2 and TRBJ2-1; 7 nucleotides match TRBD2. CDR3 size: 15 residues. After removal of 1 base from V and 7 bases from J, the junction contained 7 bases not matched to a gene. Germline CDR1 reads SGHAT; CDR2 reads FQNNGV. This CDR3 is CASSLVWEGLNEQFF. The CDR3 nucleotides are TGTGCCAGCAGCTTAGTGTGGGAGGGCCTTAATGAGCAGTTCTTC.

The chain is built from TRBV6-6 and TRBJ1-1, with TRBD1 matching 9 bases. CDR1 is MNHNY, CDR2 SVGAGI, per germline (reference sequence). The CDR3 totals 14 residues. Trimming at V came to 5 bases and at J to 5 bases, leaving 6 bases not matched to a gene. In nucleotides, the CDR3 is TGTGCCAGCAGTACTGGACAGGGGAGGACTGAAGCTTTCTTT. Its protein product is CASSTGQGRTEAFF.

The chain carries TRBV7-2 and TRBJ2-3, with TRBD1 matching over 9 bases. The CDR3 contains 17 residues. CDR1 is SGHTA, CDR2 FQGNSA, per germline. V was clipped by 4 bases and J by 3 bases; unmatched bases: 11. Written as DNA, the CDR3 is TGTGCCAGCAGCTGGCCCTCGGGACAGGGTATAACAGATACGCAGTATTTT. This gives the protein CASSWPSGQGITDTQYF.

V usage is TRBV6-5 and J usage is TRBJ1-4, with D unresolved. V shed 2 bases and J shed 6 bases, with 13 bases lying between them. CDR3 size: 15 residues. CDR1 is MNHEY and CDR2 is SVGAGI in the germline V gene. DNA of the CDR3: TGTGCCAGCAGTTACGAGGGCAGCCCCCATGAAAAACTGTTTTTT. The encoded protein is CASSYEGSPHEKLFF.

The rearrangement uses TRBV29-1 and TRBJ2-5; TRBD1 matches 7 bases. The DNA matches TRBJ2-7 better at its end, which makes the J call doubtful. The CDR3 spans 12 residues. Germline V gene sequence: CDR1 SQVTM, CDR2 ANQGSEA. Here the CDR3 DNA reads TGCAGCGGTAGGGACAGTACCTACGAGCAGTACTTC. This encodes CSGRDSTYEQYF.

This CDR3 reads CASSIGTSSTDTQYF. CDR3 DNA sequence: TGTGCCAGCAGCATAGGGACCTCTAGCACAGATACGCAGTATTTT. The J gene is TRBJ2-3, the V gene TRBV7-3; either TRBD1 or TRBD2 may supply D (5 bases each). V lost 5 bases, J lost 0 bases, and 12 bases lay in between. This CDR3 spans 15 amino acids. Germline CDR1 and CDR2: SGHTA and FQGTGA.

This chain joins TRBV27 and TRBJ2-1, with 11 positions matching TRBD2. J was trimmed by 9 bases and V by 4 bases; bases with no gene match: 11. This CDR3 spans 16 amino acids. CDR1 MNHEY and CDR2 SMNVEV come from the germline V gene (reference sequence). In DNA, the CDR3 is TGTGCCAGCAGTTCTCAGGGACTAGCGGTGGAGGGTGAGCAGTTCTTC. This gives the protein CASSSQGLAVEGEQFF.

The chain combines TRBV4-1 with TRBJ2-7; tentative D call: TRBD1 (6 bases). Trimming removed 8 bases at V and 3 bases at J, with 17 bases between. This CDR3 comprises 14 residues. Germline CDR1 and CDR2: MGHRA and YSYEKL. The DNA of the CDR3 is TGCGCCAGCTCAGTTCGGACAGAAGGCTACGAGCAGTACTTC. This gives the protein CASSVRTEGYEQYF.

CDR3 nucleotide sequence: TGTGCCTGGAGTTTCAGTTCTGAAGCTTTCTTT. Its protein product is CAWSFSSEAFF. The J gene is TRBJ1-1, the V gene TRBV30; D is unresolved. The germline gives CDR1 GTSNPN, CDR2 SVGIG (reference sequence). With 2 bases removed from V and 6 bases from J, the gap between germline ends came to 7 bases. CDR3 length: 11 residues.

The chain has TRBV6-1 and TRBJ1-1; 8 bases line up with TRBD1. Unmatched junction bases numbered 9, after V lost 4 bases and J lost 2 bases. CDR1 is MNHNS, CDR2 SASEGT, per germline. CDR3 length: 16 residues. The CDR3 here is CASSVRQGAFNTEAFF. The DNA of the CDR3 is TGTGCCAGCAGTGTGAGGCAGGGGGCCTTCAACACTGAAGCTTTCTTT.

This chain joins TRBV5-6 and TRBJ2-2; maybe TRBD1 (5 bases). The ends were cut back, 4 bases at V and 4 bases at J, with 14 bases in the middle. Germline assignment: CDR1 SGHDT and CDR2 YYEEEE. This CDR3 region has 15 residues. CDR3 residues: CASSADPGITGELFF. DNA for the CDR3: TGTGCCAGCAGCGCTGACCCAGGGATCACCGGGGAGCTGTTTTTT.

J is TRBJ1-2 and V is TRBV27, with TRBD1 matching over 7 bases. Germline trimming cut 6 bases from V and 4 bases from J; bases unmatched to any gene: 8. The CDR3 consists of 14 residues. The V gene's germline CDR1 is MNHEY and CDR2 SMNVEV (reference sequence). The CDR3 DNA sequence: TGTGCCAGCAGCAAAACAGGGGCCTTCTATGGCTACACCTTC. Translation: CASSKTGAFYGYTF.

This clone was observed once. The DNA of the CDR3 is TGCGCCAGCAGCTTGCGGTGGGGGACAGAAAGCTCCTACAATGAGCAGTTCTTC. Encoded protein: CASSLRWGTESSYNEQFF. The J gene is TRBJ2-1, the V gene TRBV5-1, with 7 bases identical to TRBD1. Germline V gene data show CDR1 as SGHRS and CDR2 as YFSETQ. The junction had 10 bases not matched to a gene; V was cut back by 1 base and J by 0 bases. This CDR3 contains 18 residues.

The CDR3 sequence is CASSLNGGNLYGYTF. The CDR3, as DNA: TGTGCCAGCAGCTTAAATGGCGGAAATCTCTATGGCTACACCTTC. The rearrangement joins TRBV7-3 to TRBJ1-2, with D hard to call. There are 15 residues in the CDR3. Germline V gives CDR1 SGHTA, CDR2 FQGTGA. Deletions cut 1 base from V and 4 bases from J, with 13 bases between. Combining the CDR3 with reference TRBV7-3 and TRBJ1-2 gives the whole variable domain GAGVSQTPSNKVTEKGKYVELRCDPISGHTALYWYRQSLGQGPEFLIYFQGTGAADDSGLPNDRFFAVRPEGSVSTLKIQRTERGDSAVYLCASSLNGGNLYGYTFGSGTRLTVV.

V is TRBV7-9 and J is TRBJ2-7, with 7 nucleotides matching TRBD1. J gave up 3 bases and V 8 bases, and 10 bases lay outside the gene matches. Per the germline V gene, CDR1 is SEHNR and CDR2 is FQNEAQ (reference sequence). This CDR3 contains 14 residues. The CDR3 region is CASRGGQGDYEQYF. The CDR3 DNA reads TGTGCCAGCCGGGGTGGGCAGGGGGACTACGAGCAGTACTTC.

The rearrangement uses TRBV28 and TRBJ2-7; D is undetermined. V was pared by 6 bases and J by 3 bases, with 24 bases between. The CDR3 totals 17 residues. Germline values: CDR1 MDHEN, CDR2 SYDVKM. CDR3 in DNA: TGTGCCAGCAGAACCGTACCTATATCCGCGAGAAACTACGAGCAGTACTTC. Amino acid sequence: CASRTVPISARNYEQYF.